This entry lists 32 T cell receptor beta chains sequenced from one sample in a study of T cell responses to AZD1222 COVID-19 vaccine (dated by TCRdb to about 2021). The time point label on this specimen signifies: about 28 days (+/-7) after the second vaccine dose. The method was the immunoSEQ multiplex PCR assay. TCRdb obtained this table from immuneACCESS and retained in-frame rearrangements with V and J assigned. These tables miss some clones; where compared with another copy, unresolved V genes account for less than half of the shortfall, and the remainder is unexplained. This sample comprises about 130,000 clones, approximately 88% of them detected only once. Jointly, the top ten make up around 5% of the sample. The specimen comprised peripheral blood, sampled 28 days after the second AZD1222 dose. The receptor set was obtained from an adult who received the AZD1222 COVID-19 vaccine.

The genes are TRBV28 and TRBJ1-6, with TRBD1 identical over 8 bases. There are 16 residues in the CDR3. In germline, CDR1 is MDHEN, CDR2 SYDVKM. Unmatched junction bases numbered 7, after V lost 4 bases and J lost 5 bases. CDR3 residues: CASSSPSTGDNSPLHF. CDR3 nucleotide sequence: TGTGCCAGCAGTTCCCCCTCGACAGGGGATAATTCACCCCTCCACTTT.

With regard to this clone: The junction departs from germline at one end; a sequencing error may be responsible. The chain employs TRBV6-1 and TRBJ1-1; the D gene is possibly TRBD1 (5 bases). The CDR3 covers 11 residues. Germline V gives CDR1 MNHNS, CDR2 SASEGT. The CDR3 sequence is CASSEGTGPRF. CDR3 nucleotide sequence: TGTGCCAGCAGTGAAGGCACAGGCCCTCGTTTT.

This chain uses TRBV5-1 with TRBJ1-2; 7 bases are shared with TRBD1. The CDR3 totals 13 residues. J was trimmed by 6 bases and V by 4 bases; bases with no gene match: 6. Germline V lookup: CDR1 SGHRS, CDR2 YFSETQ. The CDR3 sequence is CASSAGTVDGYTF. The DNA for the CDR3 is TGCGCCAGCAGCGCCGGGACAGTCGATGGCTACACCTTC.

V gene TRBV19 combines with J gene TRBJ1-4; no firm D call. V was clipped by 3 bases and J by 8 bases, with 13 bases between them. This CDR3 has 14 residues. Germline V CDR1 and CDR2: LNHDA, SQIVND (reference sequence). CDR3: CASSIANTGEKLFF. CDR3 DNA sequence: TGTGCCAGTAGTATTGCCAACACGGGGGAAAAACTGTTTTTT.

The genes are TRBV18 and TRBJ1-3; D remains unclear. This CDR3 spans 15 amino acids. Germline V gene lookup returns CDR1 KGHSH and CDR2 LQKENI. V was shortened by 0 bases and J by 4 bases, with 10 bases between the two germline ends. CDR3 sequence (DNA): TGTGCCAGCTCACCACCCCCGAGCGGAGGAAACACCATATATTTT. This sequence encodes CASSPPPSGGNTIYF.

The genes are TRBV6-5 and TRBJ2-7; D might be TRBD2 (5 bases). Trimming took off 9 bases at V and 6 bases at J, with 18 bases between the two ends. The CDR3 is 13 amino acids. Germline CDR1 is MNHEY and CDR2 is SVGAGI. Written as DNA, the CDR3 is TGTGCCAGTCCGGAGGCAGCCCAAGGCGAGCAGTACTTC. Residues: CASPEAAQGEQYF.

The V and J genes are TRBV4-2 and TRBJ2-2; D gene uncertain. This CDR3 comprises 19 residues. V shed 1 base and J shed 3 bases, with 21 bases lying between them. Germline-derived CDR1 and CDR2 are LGHNA and YNFKEQ. CDR3 nucleotides: TGTGCCAGCAGCCAAGGTCGCCTCGACACCTTGGGCGACACCGGGGAGCTGTTTTTT. It is translated as CASSQGRLDTLGDTGELFF.

The rearrangement uses TRBV10-3 and TRBJ1-6, with 8 bases matching TRBD1. The CDR3 covers 16 residues. Germline CDR1 is ENHRY and CDR2 is SYGVKD. V lost 5 bases, J lost 5 bases, and 8 bases stayed unmatched. Here the CDR3 DNA reads TGTGCCATCAGTAAAAACAGGGGGTCGGATAATTCACCCCTCCACTTT. Protein: CAISKNRGSDNSPLHF.

The rearrangement links TRBV14 to TRBJ1-4; D unresolved. V dropped 0 bases and J dropped 13 bases, with 12 bases sitting between them. Germline assignment: CDR1 SGHDN and CDR2 FVKESK. The CDR3 has 13 amino acids. The DNA for the CDR3 is TGTGCCAGCAGCCAAGATCGGCGGCAATCACTGTTTTTT. Its translation is CASSQDRRQSLFF.

The chain recombines TRBV10-3 with TRBJ1-2; 8 bases are shared with TRBD1. The CDR3 spans 13 residues. Germline V lookup: CDR1 ENHRY, CDR2 SYGVKD. The trim removed 2 bases at V and 6 bases at J, leaving 2 bases unmatched. The DNA of the CDR3 is TGTGCCATCAGTGAGGGACAGGGAGATGGCTACACCTTC. Its protein product is CAISEGQGDGYTF.

This sequence joins TRBV3-1 (or the pseudogene TRBV3-2) and TRBJ1-2; D not certain. The germline gives CDR1 LGHDT, CDR2 YNNKEL (reference sequence). CDR3 length: 14 residues. The V gene lost 2 bases and the J gene lost 3 bases, with 10 bases spanning the gap. The CDR3: CASSQMGNDYGYTF. In nucleotides, the CDR3 is TGTGCCAGCAGCCAAATGGGGAACGACTATGGCTACACCTTC.

The chain joins TRBV9 to TRBJ1-1; 8 nucleotides agree with TRBD1. There are 15 residues in the CDR3. Germline V gene lookup returns CDR1 SGDLS and CDR2 YYNGEE. Trimming at V came to 3 bases and at J to 1 base, leaving 5 bases not matched to a gene. As DNA, the CDR3 is TGTGCCAGCAGCGCCCGGGACAGGCCGAACACTGAAGCTTTCTTT. It specifies CASSARDRPNTEAFF.

V gene TRBV12-3 or TRBV12-4 combines with J gene TRBJ2-3; perhaps TRBD2 as D (5 bases). The CDR3 is 12 amino acids. Trimming pared 10 bases from V and 2 bases from J, leaving 10 bases between. This CDR3 is CATRLTTDTQYF. The CDR3 coding sequence is TGTGCCACCAGACTAACCACAGATACGCAGTATTTT.

V gene TRBV28 combines with J gene TRBJ1-6, with D unclear. The V gene's germline CDR1 is MDHEN and CDR2 SYDVKM. The length of the CDR3 is 16 residues. V lost 5 bases to trimming and J lost 2 bases, with 13 bases between them. CDR3 protein: CASSPSAGPYNSPLHF. Here the CDR3 DNA reads TGTGCCAGCAGTCCCTCGGCAGGACCCTATAATTCACCCCTCCACTTT.

The J gene is TRBJ1-5, the V gene TRBV6-5; TRBD1 might be the D (5 bases). V lost 2 bases, J lost 7 bases, and 9 bases lay in between. The length of the CDR3 is 13 residues. CDR1 and CDR2 (germline): MNHEY, SVGAGI. The CDR3: CASSYGTLQPQHF. CDR3 DNA: TGTGCCAGCAGTTACGGGACCCTCCAGCCCCAGCATTTT.

The V gene is TRBV6-5, the J gene TRBJ1-1, with 10 bases lining up with TRBD1. Trimming at V came to 6 bases and at J to 5 bases, leaving 9 bases not matched to a gene. Per the germline V gene, CDR1 is MNHEY and CDR2 is SVGAGI. The CDR3 length is 15 residues. The DNA of the CDR3 is TGTGCCAGCAGGTTCCGACCGGGACAGGGGACTGAAGCTTTCTTT. This encodes CASRFRPGQGTEAFF.

CDR3 in amino acids: CSVEGGGGLPTYEQYF. Here the CDR3 DNA reads TGCAGCGTTGAGGGGGGCGGGGGACTACCGACCTACGAGCAGTACTTC. The chain links TRBV29-1 to TRBJ2-7; perhaps TRBD2 as D (7 bases). The CDR3 sequence is 16 residues long. Trimming removed 3 bases from V and 2 bases from J, with 20 bases in between. CDR1 and CDR2 from the germline V gene are SQVTM and ANQGSEA.

In its sample, this clone was seen once. The chain has TRBV5-6 and TRBJ1-2; D unresolved. Germline CDR1 is SGHDT and CDR2 is YYEEEE. V lost 2 bases to trimming and J lost 10 bases, with 12 bases between them. This CDR3 region has 12 residues. CDR3 protein: CASSLRGEYYTF. The CDR3 DNA follows: TGTGCCAGCAGCTTACGTGGGGAGTACTACACCTTC.

The rearrangement links TRBV6-5 to TRBJ2-7, with D perhaps assigned TRBD1 or TRBD2 (5 bases each). The V gene lost 7 bases and the J gene lost 7 bases, with 17 bases spanning the gap. The CDR3 has 13 amino acids. CDR1 and CDR2 from the germline V gene are MNHEY and SVGAGI. The CDR3 loop reads CASKGDPGYEQYF. CDR3 DNA sequence: TGTGCCAGCAAAGGGGACCCGGGGTATGAGCAGTACTTC.

This chain links TRBV18 with TRBJ1-5; TRBD1 agrees at 7 bases. Looked up from germline, CDR1 is KGHSH and CDR2 is LQKENI. V shed 8 bases, J shed 4 bases, and the junction held 5 bases outside the gene matches. The CDR3 spans 13 residues. The CDR3 DNA follows: TGTGCCAGCAACCGGGACAGAAATCAGCCCCAGCATTTT. Its translation is CASNRDRNQPQHF.

This clone was picked up one time. The rearrangement joins TRBV5-1 to TRBJ2-7, with 11 bases that match TRBD1. The junction had 5 bases not matched to a gene; V was cut back by 3 bases and J by 3 bases. This CDR3 is built from 15 residues. Germline values: CDR1 SGHRS, CDR2 YFSETQ. The chain's CDR3 is CASSYGQGAVYEQYF. CDR3 bases: TGCGCCAGCAGCTACGGACAGGGGGCGGTCTACGAGCAGTACTTC.

This chain's CDR3 is CASSPQGHLYSPLHF. The CDR3 region has the DNA TGTGCCAGCAGTCCTCAGGGGCACCTTTATTCACCCCTCCACTTT. This sequence joins TRBV6-5 and TRBJ1-6, with D tentatively TRBD1 (6 bases). The V gene lost 5 bases and the J gene lost 8 bases, with 16 bases spanning the gap. Germline-derived CDR1 and CDR2 are MNHEY and SVGAGI. This CDR3 is 15 amino acids long.

This clone was found once. The chain couples TRBV19 to TRBJ1-4, with D perhaps matching TRBD1 (6 bases). The CDR3 length is 14 residues. CDR1 and CDR2 from the germline V gene are LNHDA and SQIVND (reference sequence). The V gene lost 6 bases and the J gene lost 4 bases, with 12 bases spanning the gap. The CDR3 loop reads CASRADSGNEKLFF. In DNA form, the CDR3 reads TGTGCCAGTAGAGCGGACAGTGGTAATGAAAAACTGTTTTTT.

The V gene is TRBV27, the J gene TRBJ1-6; TRBD1 agrees at 9 bases. The germline V gene encodes CDR1 MNHEY and CDR2 SMNVEV (reference sequence). The CDR3 is 13 residues long. The trim removed 8 bases at V and 7 bases at J, leaving 3 bases unmatched. In nucleotides, the CDR3 is TGTGCCAGCGCCGGGACAGGGAATTCACCCCTCCACTTT. This sequence encodes CASAGTGNSPLHF.

This chain connects TRBV27 to TRBJ2-3; 11 nucleotides line up with TRBD2. Losses at the gene ends were 5 bases for V and 6 bases for J; bases not matched to a gene: 10. The CDR3 contains 16 residues. The germline V gene encodes CDR1 MNHEY and CDR2 SMNVEV (reference sequence). The CDR3 protein is CASSPRLAGSLDTQYF. The CDR3, as DNA: TGTGCCAGCAGTCCACGACTAGCGGGGAGCTTGGATACGCAGTATTTT.

This chain connects TRBV4-3 to TRBJ1-2; 11 bases agree with TRBD1. The CDR3 is made up of 14 amino acids. The V segment lost 4 bases and the J segment 6 bases; nucleotides outside the gene matches: 4. Germline V gives CDR1 LGHNA, CDR2 YSLEER. The CDR3 sequence is CASSPGTGGDGYTF. In DNA form, the CDR3 reads TGCGCCAGCAGCCCCGGGACAGGGGGTGATGGCTACACCTTC.

V usage is TRBV4-1 and J usage is TRBJ2-1; 10 bases fit TRBD1. CDR1 is MGHRA and CDR2 is YSYEKL in the germline V gene. CDR3 length: 15 residues. The V and J ends lost 6 bases and 4 bases, in that order; junction bases with no gene match: 6. The CDR3 sequence: CASSPGTGVYNEQFF. The CDR3 DNA is TGCGCCAGCAGTCCCGGGACAGGGGTTTACAATGAGCAGTTCTTC.

V usage is TRBV5-1 and J usage is TRBJ1-4; D not resolved. This CDR3 contains 13 residues. Between the trimmed V and J ends, which lost 0 bases and 7 bases, there was a span of 7 bases. Germline assignment: CDR1 SGHRS and CDR2 YFSETQ. This CDR3 reads CASSLVLGEKLFF. CDR3 bases: TGCGCCAGCAGCTTGGTTCTGGGTGAAAAACTGTTTTTT.

The CDR3 DNA reads TGTGCCAGCGGAAGCGGGAGTGAGAGGAATGAGCAGTTCTTC. Translation: CASGSGSERNEQFF. The chain carries TRBV6-5 and TRBJ2-1; 8 positions match TRBD2. The ends lost 8 bases at V and 7 bases at J; junction bases unmatched: 10. The germline V gene encodes CDR1 MNHEY and CDR2 SVGAGI. The CDR3 spans 14 residues.

The CDR3 DNA reads TGTGCCAGCAGTTTCTCATCAAACAGGGGATGGATCGTCCCCTCGGCCTACAATGAGCAGTTCTTC. It yields the protein CASSFSSNRGWIVPSAYNEQFF. This chain joins TRBV27 and TRBJ2-1, with 7 bases that match TRBD1. This CDR3 contains 22 residues. V lost 3 bases, J lost 2 bases, and 25 bases stayed unmatched. The germline gives CDR1 MNHEY, CDR2 SMNVEV (reference sequence).

The chain employs TRBV28 and TRBJ2-4, with 8 bases identical to TRBD2. CDR1 is MDHEN and CDR2 is SYDVKM in the germline V gene. The CDR3 is 16 amino acids. V was pared by 7 bases and J by 0 bases, with 8 bases of the junction left unmatched. The CDR3: CASTQSGRGAKNIQYF. The CDR3, as DNA: TGTGCCAGCACCCAAAGCGGGAGAGGAGCCAAAAACATTCAGTACTTC.

This clone was observed a single time. V is TRBV15 and J is TRBJ2-6; a weak D match, TRBD1 (5 bases). Trimming pared 5 bases from V and 4 bases from J, leaving 9 bases between. The CDR3 has 14 amino acids. The germline V gene encodes CDR1 LNHNV and CDR2 YYDKDF (reference sequence). In DNA form, the CDR3 reads TGTGCCACCAGCCCGACAGAGGGGGCCAACGTCCTGACTTTC. Translating gives CATSPTEGANVLTF.